This T cell receptor beta chain was sequenced in a study of cytomegalovirus exposure and HLA in healthy donors. Whole-study results and caveats: Accurate prediction of HLA-A and HLA-B alleles (for most subjects) was reportedly achieved from TCR beta sequences. TCR beta V segments were, for the most part, productive about 87% or about 30% of the time in an earlier analysis. Later analysis identified a missense DCLRE1C variant that was linked to TCR beta V- and J-gene trimming.

60 Vbeta and 13 Jbeta primers were used in PCR. Sequencing was performed with immunoSEQ multiplex PCR; in TCRdb, only in-frame clones are kept and a portion is missing. The repertoire has about 150,000 clones, roughly 71% of them found once; the top ten carry approximately 1.5%. With respect to this clone: The antigen is not known.

This CDR3 comprises 11 residues. Germline assignment: CDR1 MNHEY and CDR2 SVGAGI. J lost 8 bases, V lost 6 bases, and 4 bases had no gene match. The clonotype originates from a woman aged 35 to 49 in good health and CMV-seronegative. The sample consisted of PBMCs. The V call is TRBV6-5, the J call TRBJ2-7, with 7 bases fitting TRBD1. The CDR3 protein is CASRMTGQQYF. DNA for the CDR3: TGTGCCAGCAGGATGACAGGGCAGCAGTACTTC.